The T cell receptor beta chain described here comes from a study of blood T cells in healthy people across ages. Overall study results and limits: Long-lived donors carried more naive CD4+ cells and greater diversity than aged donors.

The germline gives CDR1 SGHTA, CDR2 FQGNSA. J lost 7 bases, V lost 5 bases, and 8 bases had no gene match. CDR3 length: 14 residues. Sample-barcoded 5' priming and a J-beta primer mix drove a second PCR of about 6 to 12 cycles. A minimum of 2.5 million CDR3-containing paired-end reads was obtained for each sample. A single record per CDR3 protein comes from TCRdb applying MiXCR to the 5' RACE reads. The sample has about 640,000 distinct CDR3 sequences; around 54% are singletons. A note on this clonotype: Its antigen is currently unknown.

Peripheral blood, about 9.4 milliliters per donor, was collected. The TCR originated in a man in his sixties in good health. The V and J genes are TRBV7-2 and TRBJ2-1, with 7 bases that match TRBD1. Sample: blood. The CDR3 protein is CASSRRDRRNEQFF. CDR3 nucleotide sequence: TGTGCCAGCAGCCGCCGGGACAGAAGAAATGAGCAGTTCTTC.